One sample yielded the 3 T cell receptor beta chains listed below, sequenced in a study of T cells in Graves' hyperthyroidism and ophthalmopathy. There were TCR beta CDR3 regions amplified from RNA transcripts. The HTBI set primed first-round TCR CDR3 RT-PCR. TCRdb reprocessed the multiplex PCR reads with MiXCR, giving one entry per CDR3 protein. The top ten clones hold around 28% of a sample with 250,000 or so distinct CDR3 sequences, around 15% of them seen once. The source material was blood. These receptor sequences come from a woman younger than 30 with Graves' ophthalmopathy.

This clonotype occurred many times. The chain combines TRBV12-3 or TRBV12-4 with TRBJ2-7; the match to TRBD1 covers 9 bases. The CDR3 extends over 13 amino acids. The trim removed 4 bases at V and 2 bases at J, leaving 0 bases unmatched. The CDR3 region is CASSYRGPYEQYF. The CDR3 nucleotides read TGTGCCAGCAGTTACAGGGGGCCCTACGAGCAGTACTTC.

This clonotype was seen ten or more times. This chain links TRBV2 with TRBJ1-1; no definite D call. This CDR3 has 18 residues. From germline, CDR1 is SNHLY and CDR2 FYNNEI. Trimming shortened V by 3 bases and J by 0 bases, and 20 bases separated the two germline ends. The CDR3 loop reads CASSEIRKAFHMNTEAFF. The CDR3 bases are TGTGCCAGCAGTGAGATTCGGAAGGCTTTTCACATGAACACTGAAGCTTTCTTT. Full variable domain (rest looked up from reference TRBV2 and TRBJ1-1): EPEVTQTPSHQVTQMGQEVILRCVPISNHLYFYWYRQILGQKVEFLVSFYNNEISEKSEIFDDQFSVERPDGSNFTLKIRSTKLEDSAMYFCASSEIRKAFHMNTEAFFGQGTRLTVV.

This clonotype showed up many times. The chain employs TRBV11-2 and TRBJ2-2; D unclear. V dropped 2 bases and J dropped 1 base, with 2 bases sitting between them. CDR1 SGHAT and CDR2 FQNNGV come from the germline V gene. This CDR3 is 13 amino acids long. The CDR3 sequence is CASSLMNTGELFF. CDR3 bases: TGTGCCAGCAGCTTAATGAACACCGGGGAGCTGTTTTTT. The whole variable domain, filled in from reference TRBV11-2 and TRBJ2-2, reads EAGVAQSPRYKIIEKRQSVAFWCNPISGHATLYWYQQILGQGPKLLIQFQNNGVVDDSQLPKDRFSAERLKGVDSTLKIQPAKLEDSAVYLCASSLMNTGELFFGEGSRLTVL.